The clone carrying this TCR beta chain was observed a handful of times. Its antigen is not known. Unique molecular identifiers were incorporated during preparation of the TCRbeta library. TCRdb called the PCR reads again in MiXCR, with one record for every CDR3 protein. The sample contains about 110,000 distinct CDR3 sequences, about 6% of which appear only once. This sample is drawn from a study of T-cell reconstitution after alpha-beta-depleted transplantation in children. Overall study findings and caveats: Hyperexpanded clones declined; after one year, newly produced T cells mostly supplied diversity. Several hundred graft clones that had expanded were reportedly the source of alpha-beta T cells about two months after transplant. Certain patients had high TCRbeta diversity at day 60, and it came from recipient T cells and thymic progenitors that survived.

Germline V CDR1 and CDR2: MGHDK, SYGVNS. The V gene lost 2 bases and the J gene lost 4 bases, with 11 bases spanning the gap. The CDR3 spans 14 residues. The chain employs TRBV25-1 and TRBJ1-2; unclear D gene. This clonotype originated in a male patient aged 2 to 9 who had a stem cell transplant for acute lymphoblastic leukemia, so the T cells may come from the graft donor. The sample in question was PBMCs, mostly from graft donor cells, obtained 360 days after TCRalphabeta/CD19-depleted stem cell transplant. CDR3 nucleotides: TGTGCCAGCAGTGAAGGGAGGGTGGTCTATGGCTACACCTTC. It translates to CASSEGRVVYGYTF.